This T cell receptor beta chain stems from a study of beta chain features in type 1 diabetes. Study results and limitations: All four CD4+ subsets of Type 1 diabetes patients contained TCRB CDR3s that were moderately but significantly shorter.

Comment on this clone: Its antigen is undetermined.

The CDR3 spans 15 residues. Trimming took 0 bases from V and 8 from J, leaving 13 bases between them. Germline V lookup: CDR1 MNHEY, CDR2 SVGAGI. The whole isolated RNA underwent reverse transcription, so sequencing captured expressed TCRB transcripts. The protocol was immunoSEQ multiplex PCR, while the TCRdb copy is restricted to in-frame clones and leaves out a portion. The sample has nearly 700,000 clones, about an eighth seen once. Material: naive CD4+ T cells from blood. This clonotype was sampled from a man aged 18-30 years with type 1 diabetes. The rearrangement links TRBV6-5 to TRBJ1-4; tentatively, D is TRBD1 (6 bases). The CDR3 reads CASSYSKGGGEKLFF. CDR3 in DNA: TGTGCCAGCAGTTACTCGAAAGGGGGTGGAGAAAAACTGTTTTTT.